This T cell receptor (beta chain) was identified during a study of blood T cells in healthy people across ages. Trimming removed 6 bases from V and 6 bases from J; junction bases left unmatched: 5. CDR1 and CDR2 from the germline V gene are SQVTM and ANQGSEA. This CDR3 has 12 residues. Donors were systemically healthy Caucasian individuals from Russia aged 6 to 90 years. Next came a second PCR, run for about 7 to 12 cycles, which used a sample-barcoded 5' primer along with a J-beta primer mix. TCRdb reprocessed the 5' RACE reads via MiXCR and lists one record per CDR3 protein. Among 600,000 to 1,000,000 distinct CDR3 sequences listed, roughly 60% were seen once.

The source of this sequence is a man between 25 and 39 years old in good health. Source material: blood. The gene calls are TRBV29-1 and TRBJ1-5; 7 nucleotides match TRBD1. This CDR3 is CSVGTAGQPQHF. Here the CDR3 DNA reads TGCAGCGTGGGGACAGCGGGTCAGCCCCAGCATTTT. The full variable domain, rest sourced from reference TRBV29-1 and TRBJ1-5, is SAVISQKPSRDICQRGTSLTIQCQVDSQVTMMFWYRQQPGQSLTLIATANQGSEATYESGFVIDKFPISRPNLTFSTLTVSNMSPEDSSIYLCSVGTAGQPQHFGDGTRLSIL.